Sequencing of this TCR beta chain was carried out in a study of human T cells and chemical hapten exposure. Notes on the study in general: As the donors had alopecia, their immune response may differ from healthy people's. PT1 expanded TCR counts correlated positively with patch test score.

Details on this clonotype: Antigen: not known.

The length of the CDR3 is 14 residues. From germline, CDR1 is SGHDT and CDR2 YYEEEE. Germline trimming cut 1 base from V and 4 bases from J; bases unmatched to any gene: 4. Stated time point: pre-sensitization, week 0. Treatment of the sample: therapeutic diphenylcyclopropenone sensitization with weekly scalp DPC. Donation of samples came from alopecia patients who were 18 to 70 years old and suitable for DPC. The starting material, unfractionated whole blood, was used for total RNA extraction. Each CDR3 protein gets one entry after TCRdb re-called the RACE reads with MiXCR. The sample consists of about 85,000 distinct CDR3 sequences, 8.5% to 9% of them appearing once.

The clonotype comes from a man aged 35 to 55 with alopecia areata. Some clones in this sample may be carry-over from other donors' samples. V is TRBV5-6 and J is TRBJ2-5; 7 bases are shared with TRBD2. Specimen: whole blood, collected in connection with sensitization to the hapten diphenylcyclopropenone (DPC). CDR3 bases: TGTGCCAGCAGCTTGAGAGCGGGAACAGAGACCCAGTACTTC. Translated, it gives CASSLRAGTETQYF.